The entry below describes one T cell receptor (beta chain). What it recognizes is unknown. The sample belongs to a study of CD8 T cells in ankylosing spondylitis. Overall study findings and caveats: Some motif variants had been reported before (in reactive arthritis synovial fluid and blood). Roughly eight highly homologous variants made up a TCR beta motif that seemed to typify ankylosing spondylitis blood. Clones tied to disease were said to be significantly enriched in matched ankylosing spondylitis synovial fluid.

The CDR3 is 16 residues long. Germline-derived CDR1 and CDR2 are SGHRS and YFSETQ. Trimming left V 0 bases short and J 9 bases short, with 18 bases between. TCRdb reprocessed the 5' RACE reads with MiXCR, giving one entry per CDR3 protein. The data contain a few hundred thousand distinct CDR3 sequences, under 8.5% of them singletons. The chain recombines TRBV5-1 with TRBJ2-2; a possible D gene is TRBD2 (6 bases). This TCR came from a male donor with ankylosing spondylitis. The material sequenced was blood, either unsorted or a sorted T cell fraction (not recorded which). CDR3 nucleotide sequence: TGCGCCAGCAGCTTGGTTGGGGGGACCAGGATCTGGGAGCTGTTTTTT. Translating gives CASSLVGGTRIWELFF.